One and the same sample provided the 26 T cell receptor beta chains below, sequenced in a study of shared clonotypes between healthy human individuals. Here immunoSEQ multiplex PCR was the method, and the copy in TCRdb shows in-frame clones only, minus some. The table has approximately 2.5 million clones, approximately 94% seen once. Sequencing input: naive CD4+ T cells from PBMCs. As to subset: CD45RA+ positively selected. The receptors were gathered from a man between 18 and 35 years old in good health. Some clones in this sample may be carry-over from other donors' samples.

The rearrangement links TRBV9 to TRBJ2-1; 13 nucleotides match TRBD2. V lost 4 bases, J lost 5 bases, and 6 bases stayed unmatched. Germline V CDR1 and CDR2: SGDLS, YYNGEE. This CDR3 region has 16 residues. CDR3 nucleotides: TGTGCCAGCAGCCTAATCGGGACTAGCGGGAACAATGAGCAGTTCTTC. Encoded protein: CASSLIGTSGNNEQFF.

The chain is built from TRBV5-1 and TRBJ1-1, with 10 bases aligning to TRBD1. The germline CDR1 and CDR2 sequences are SGHRS and YFSETQ. This CDR3 spans 15 amino acids. The V segment lost 0 bases and the J segment 6 bases; nucleotides outside the gene matches: 5. The CDR3 spells CASSLETGGISEAFF. The CDR3 bases are TGCGCCAGCAGCTTGGAGACAGGGGGCATATCTGAAGCTTTCTTT.

The chain is built from TRBV9 and TRBJ2-3; maybe TRBD2 (5 bases). The V end lost 4 bases, the J end lost 2 bases, and 17 bases lay between the germline ends. The V gene's germline CDR1 is SGDLS and CDR2 YYNGEE. The CDR3 is 16 residues long. CDR3 loop: CASSSLGSAPTDTQYF. The CDR3 nucleotides read TGTGCCAGCAGCTCCCTGGGTAGCGCCCCCACAGATACGCAGTATTTT.

The chain links TRBV2 to TRBJ2-5; the match to TRBD2 covers 7 bases. This CDR3 has 14 amino acids. Germline CDR1 reads SNHLY; CDR2 reads FYNNEI. With 5 bases clipped from V and 0 bases from J, the junction kept 3 bases outside the gene matches. CDR3: CASSRSGHQETQYF. The CDR3 nucleotides are TGTGCCAGCAGTCGTAGCGGGCACCAAGAGACCCAGTACTTC.

The V call is TRBV5-1, the J call TRBJ2-3; TRBD2 matches 7 bases. Losses at the gene ends were 4 bases for V and 5 bases for J; bases not matched to a gene: 10. Germline V CDR1 and CDR2: SGHRS, YFSETQ. The CDR3 extends over 15 amino acids. CDR3 region: CASSTTSYGGDTQYF. The DNA of the CDR3 is TGCGCCAGCAGCACGACTAGCTATGGGGGAGATACGCAGTATTTT.

This rearrangement joins TRBV7-2 to TRBJ1-1; a possible D gene is TRBD1 (6 bases). The length of the CDR3 is 15 residues. The germline gives CDR1 SGHTA, CDR2 FQGNSA. V dropped 1 base and J dropped 4 bases, with 13 bases sitting between them. The CDR3 protein is CASSLVGGPGTEAFF. CDR3 nucleotides: TGTGCCAGCAGCTTAGTGGGGGGGCCGGGCACTGAAGCTTTCTTT.

The rearrangement uses TRBV5-4 and TRBJ1-4, with D maybe TRBD1 (5 bases). CDR1 is SGHNT and CDR2 is YYREEE in the germline V gene (reference sequence). This CDR3 comprises 15 residues. With 4 bases removed from V and 7 bases from J, the gap between germline ends came to 17 bases. Written as DNA, the CDR3 is TGTGCCAGCAGCCTTGGCCGGGGGAGCGGTGAAAAACTGTTTTTT. Protein product: CASSLGRGSGEKLFF.

The V and J genes are TRBV5-1 and TRBJ1-2; D is undetermined. The germline gives CDR1 SGHRS, CDR2 YFSETQ. Trimming removed 0 bases at V and 5 bases at J, with 11 bases between. The CDR3 has 14 amino acids. CDR3 nucleotide sequence: TGCGCCAGCAGCTTGGTAACAGCCGATTATGGCTACACCTTC. Its translation: CASSLVTADYGYTF. Filled out from reference TRBV5-1 and TRBJ1-2, the complete variable domain reads KAGVTQTPRYLIKTRGQQVTLSCSPISGHRSVSWYQQTPGQGLQFLFEYFSETQRNKGNFPGRFSGRQFSNSRSEMNVSTLELGDSALYLCASSLVTADYGYTFGSGTRLTVV.

The chain employs TRBV7-8 and TRBJ2-4; TRBD1 matches at 9 bases. The length of the CDR3 is 17 residues. Unmatched junction bases numbered 9, after V lost 5 bases and J lost 1 base. Germline V gene lookup returns CDR1 SGHVS and CDR2 FQNEAQ. The CDR3 DNA reads TGTGCCAGCAGCCTTCGGGTCGGACAGGGGGCCAAAAACATTCAGTACTTC. Protein sequence: CASSLRVGQGAKNIQYF.

Note on this clone: Other DNA sequences in the sample encode the same CDR3. CDR3 residues: CASSRQGSSGNTIYF. The CDR3 nucleotides read TGTGCCAGCAGCCGACAGGGAAGCTCTGGAAACACCATATATTTT. This sequence joins TRBV27 and TRBJ1-3; 7 positions agree with TRBD1. V shed 6 bases and J 0 bases; nucleotides not matched to a gene: 5. The length of the CDR3 is 15 residues. Germline lookup yields CDR1 MNHEY and CDR2 SMNVEV (reference sequence).

The chain has TRBV28 and TRBJ2-5, with TRBD2 matching over 12 bases. Losses at the gene ends were 6 bases for V and 5 bases for J; bases not matched to a gene: 7. CDR1 and CDR2 from the germline V gene are MDHEN and SYDVKM. The CDR3 is 15 amino acids. CDR3 coding DNA: TGTGCCAGCAGCCCTAGCGGGAGGGCCTGGGAGACCCAGTACTTC. Amino acids: CASSPSGRAWETQYF.

The chain joins TRBV28 to TRBJ2-7; TRBD1 matches at 8 bases. CDR3 length: 13 residues. Germline V lookup: CDR1 MDHEN, CDR2 SYDVKM. The J segment lost 6 bases and the V segment lost 7 bases, leaving 8 bases of the junction unmatched. CDR3 in amino acids: CASTVGRGREQYF. In DNA form, the CDR3 reads TGTGCCAGCACAGTTGGCAGGGGGCGCGAGCAGTACTTC. The full variable domain, in which reference TRBV28 and TRBJ2-7 provide the parts outside the CDR3, is DVKVTQSSRYLVKRTGEKVFLECVQDMDHENMFWYRQDPGLGLRLIYFSYDVKMKEKGDIPEGYSVSREKKERFSLILESASTNQTSMYLCASTVGRGREQYFGPGTRLTVT.

V usage is TRBV6-1 and J usage is TRBJ1-1; D not resolved. The CDR3 spans 13 residues. Germline lookup yields CDR1 MNHNS and CDR2 SASEGT. V was trimmed by 6 bases and J by 1 base, leaving 9 bases between them. The CDR3 reads CASSFEKNTEAFF. In nucleotides, the CDR3 is TGTGCCAGCAGCTTCGAGAAGAACACTGAAGCTTTCTTT.

The V gene is TRBV6-5, the J gene TRBJ2-1, with D unresolved. Germline CDR1 and CDR2: MNHEY and SVGAGI. This CDR3 contains 15 residues. Trimming cost V 6 bases and J 0 bases, with 12 bases left between them. CDR3 coding DNA: TGTGCCAGCAGCCTCCGGCGGAGCTCCTACAATGAGCAGTTCTTC. Translation: CASSLRRSSYNEQFF.

The chain has TRBV5-6 and TRBJ1-3; the match to TRBD1 covers 9 bases. Trimming at V came to 2 bases and at J to 4 bases, leaving 7 bases not matched to a gene. From germline, CDR1 is SGHDT and CDR2 YYEEEE. CDR3 length: 16 residues. CDR3 sequence reads: CASSFLTGGPGNTIYF. The CDR3 DNA sequence: TGTGCCAGCAGCTTTTTGACAGGGGGGCCAGGAAACACCATATATTTT.

The chain has TRBV19 and TRBJ2-2, with 9 bases matching TRBD1. The V gene's germline CDR1 is LNHDA and CDR2 SQIVND (reference sequence). Trimming took 5 bases from V and 5 from J; bases not matched to a gene: 9. This CDR3 comprises 16 residues. CDR3 sequence reads: CASSWSTGGGTGELFF. The DNA of the CDR3 is TGTGCCAGTAGTTGGTCCACAGGGGGCGGAACCGGGGAGCTGTTTTTT. Full variable domain (remainder filled in from reference TRBV19 and TRBJ2-2): DGGITQSPKYLFRKEGQNVTLSCEQNLNHDAMYWYRQDPGQGLRLIYYSQIVNDFQKGDIAEGYSVSREKKESFPLTVTSAQKNPTAFYLCASSWSTGGGTGELFFGEGSRLTVL.

The chain joins TRBV7-3 to TRBJ2-6; TRBD2 agrees at 7 bases. CDR3 length: 18 amino acids. Germline V lookup: CDR1 SGHTA, CDR2 FQGTGA. Trimming cost V 2 bases and J 0 bases; bases outside gene matches: 7. As DNA, the CDR3 is TGTGCCAGCAGCTTACTAGGCGGGAGTTACTCTGGGGCCAACGTCCTGACTTTC. It yields the protein CASSLLGGSYSGANVLTF.

The chain is built from TRBV28 and TRBJ1-5; unclear D gene. The CDR3 is 13 residues long. The germline V gene has CDR1 MDHEN and CDR2 SYDVKM. The V end was cut by 2 bases, the J end by 3 bases, with 5 bases between. The CDR3 here is CASSLSVNQPQHF. Written as DNA, the CDR3 is TGTGCCAGCAGTTTAAGTGTCAATCAGCCCCAGCATTTT.

The chain couples TRBV5-4 to TRBJ2-1, with D possibly being TRBD2 (6 bases). This CDR3 contains 15 residues. V was shortened by 1 base and J by 5 bases, with 13 bases between the two germline ends. The germline V gene encodes CDR1 SGHNT and CDR2 YYREEE (reference sequence). The CDR3 DNA reads as TGTGCCAGCAGCTTGTTACGGGAGTCGAACAATGAGCAGTTCTTC. It encodes CASSLLRESNNEQFF.

The DNA for the CDR3 is TGTGCCAGCAGCCAGCTGACAGGGGTCCCCTATGGCTACACCTTC. Amino acids: CASSQLTGVPYGYTF. This sequence joins TRBV4-2 and TRBJ1-2; 8 bases map to TRBD1. Germline-derived CDR1 and CDR2 are LGHNA and YNFKEQ. V shed 3 bases and J 4 bases; nucleotides not matched to a gene: 7. The CDR3 has 15 residues.

The rearrangement uses TRBV19 and TRBJ1-5; TRBD1 agrees at 9 bases. J lost 5 bases, V lost 6 bases, and 17 bases had no gene match. Germline CDR1 LNHDA, CDR2 SQIVND (reference sequence). The CDR3 runs to 18 residues. This CDR3 reads CASSPGQGRGVVYQPQHF. Here the CDR3 DNA reads TGTGCCAGTAGCCCCGGACAGGGGAGGGGGGTGGTTTATCAGCCCCAGCATTTT.

The CDR3 spells CASSVGATSTDTQYF. CDR3 in DNA: TGTGCCAGCAGTGTAGGGGCTACCTCCACAGATACGCAGTATTTT. This rearrangement joins TRBV2 to TRBJ2-3, with D possibly being TRBD1 (5 bases). Trimming took off 4 bases at V and 2 bases at J, with 13 bases between the two ends. The CDR3 is 15 amino acids. The germline gives CDR1 SNHLY, CDR2 FYNNEI.

The V call is TRBV19, the J call TRBJ1-5; D gene uncertain. Germline V gene lookup returns CDR1 LNHDA and CDR2 SQIVND (reference sequence). The CDR3 covers 13 residues. The V end lost 8 bases, the J end lost 4 bases, and 12 bases lay between the germline ends. The CDR3 DNA follows: TGTGCCAGTCTCCCGGGGAGTAATCAGCCCCAGCATTTT. Residues: CASLPGSNQPQHF. Combining the CDR3 with reference TRBV19 and TRBJ1-5 gives the whole variable domain DGGITQSPKYLFRKEGQNVTLSCEQNLNHDAMYWYRQDPGQGLRLIYYSQIVNDFQKGDIAEGYSVSREKKESFPLTVTSAQKNPTAFYLCASLPGSNQPQHFGDGTRLSIL.

The chain couples TRBV23-1 to TRBJ1-5; D remains ambiguous. TRBV23-1 is given ORF status, its function remaining uncertain. The CDR3 has 14 amino acids. V gave up 5 bases and J gave up 7 bases, with 15 bases separating them. The CDR3 nucleotides are TGCGCCAGCAGTGACCGGGGTACTGGGCAGCCCCAGCATTTT. Amino acids: CASSDRGTGQPQHF.

The chain has TRBV28 and TRBJ2-5; 9 bases map to TRBD1. Germline values: CDR1 MDHEN, CDR2 SYDVKM. With V trimmed by 3 bases and J by 3 bases, 5 bases remained unmatched. The CDR3 consists of 15 residues. The CDR3 loop is CASSLGTGREETQYF. The DNA of the CDR3 is TGTGCCAGCAGTTTGGGGACAGGGCGGGAAGAGACCCAGTACTTC. The complete variable domain, with remaining parts taken from reference TRBV28 and TRBJ2-5, reads DVKVTQSSRYLVKRTGEKVFLECVQDMDHENMFWYRQDPGLGLRLIYFSYDVKMKEKGDIPEGYSVSREKKERFSLILESASTNQTSMYLCASSLGTGREETQYFGPGTRLLVL.

The rearrangement joins TRBV4-1 to TRBJ2-1; D ambiguous. Germline loops: CDR1 MGHRA, CDR2 YSYEKL. The CDR3 runs to 13 residues. The V end was cut by 4 bases, the J end by 9 bases, with 13 bases between. CDR3 in DNA: TGCGCCAGCAGCCGCTTGGGCCCCATTGAGCAGTTCTTC. Amino acids: CASSRLGPIEQFF.